In this sample, the clone carrying this T cell receptor beta chain turned up once. Germline lookup yields CDR1 PRHDT and CDR2 FYEKMQ (reference sequence). CDR3 length: 15 residues. The V end lost 5 bases, the J end lost 4 bases, and 17 bases lay between the germline ends. The source of the sample is a study of cytomegalovirus exposure and HLA in healthy donors. Amplification used 60 Vbeta primers and 13 Jbeta primers. Method: immunoSEQ multiplex PCR; TCRdb's copy keeps in-frame clones and lacks some. The data show around 130,000 clones, around four fifths seen once. The sequenced material came from PBMCs. The chain joins TRBV13 to TRBJ1-2; possible D gene TRBD1, 6 bases. The clonotype originates from a boy between 10 and 17 years old in good health and CMV-seronegative. The CDR3: CASSLLGGATYGYTF. Written as DNA, the CDR3 is TGTGCCAGCAGCCTACTTGGGGGGGCCACCTATGGCTACACCTTC. Looking up the rest from reference TRBV13 and TRBJ1-2 gives the full variable domain: AAGVIQSPRHLIKEKRETATLKCYPIPRHDTVYWYQQGPGQDPQFLISFYEKMQSDKGSIPDRFSAQQFSDYHSELNMSSLELGDSALYFCASSLLGGATYGYTFGSGTRLTVV.